This T cell receptor beta chain is from a study of cytotoxic CD8 clonotypes in ibrutinib-treated CLL. This CDR3 has 14 amino acids. With 3 bases removed from V and 3 bases from J, the gap between germline ends came to 11 bases. Germline CDR1 and CDR2: LNHDA and SQIVND (reference sequence). The assay was immunoSEQ multiplex PCR, and TCRdb's table has in-frame clones only and misses some. The table records about 130,000 clones, about three quarters of them present only once. The genes are TRBV19 and TRBJ1-1; D is perhaps TRBD1 (5 bases). The sample was PBMCs, taken after 24 months of ibrutinib treatment. This clonotype was obtained from a human donor with chronic lymphocytic leukemia. The CDR3: CASSIRGFDTEAFF. In DNA, the CDR3 is TGTGCCAGTAGTATCCGGGGGTTCGACACTGAAGCTTTCTTT.